This TCR beta chain was recorded in a study of blood T cell repertoires in COVID-19. Study at large: Whether acute or convalescent, the COVID-19 samples came from the United States, Italy and Spain.

Profiling relied on immunoSEQ multiplex PCR, and the TCRdb table lists in-frame clones only, not all of them. The sample has 200,000 to 250,000 clones, 85% seen once; the top ten hold under 2.5%. Seattle-derived patients entered the study during active infection and were followed longitudinally. The clonotype was recovered from a woman aged 70-85 years with COVID-19, enrolled during active disease. The sample comprised peripheral blood.

The CDR3 sequence: CASRAGPTDSGNTIYF. The CDR3 coding sequence is TGTGCCAGCAGAGCGGGACCGACAGACTCTGGAAACACCATATATTTT. This sequence joins TRBV25-1 and TRBJ1-3, with TRBD1 as a possible D gene (5 bases). There are 16 residues in the CDR3. V lost 6 bases, J lost 0 bases, and 15 bases lay in between. Germline values: CDR1 MGHDK, CDR2 SYGVNS.